This paragraph covers one T cell receptor beta chain sequence. This specimen comes from a study of shared T cell receptors in the human thymus. Some clones are missing from TCRdb's copy, which holds only in-frame ones; the method was immunoSEQ multiplex PCR. The sample yields 700,000 or so clones, 70% to 90% seen once. Trimming removed 5 bases at V and 2 bases at J, with 16 bases between. The CDR3 is made up of 15 amino acids. The germline CDR1 and CDR2 sequences are MNHNS and SASEGT. This sample was shared with a second study, whose subject was human thymus T cells. From that report: Thymic material originated from resections removed in the course of corrective heart surgery. Gene usage (both V and J) appeared biased in thymic and blood repertoires. In unrelated individuals, thymic repertoires overlapped highly, according to related research.

Sequenced sample: thymocytes. The source is a girl under three years old with a congenital heart defect. The gene calls are TRBV6-1 and TRBJ2-7; a weak D match, TRBD1 (6 bases). As DNA, the CDR3 is TGTGCCAGCAGTTCAAGGTCGGGACAAGCCTACGAGCAGTACTTC. Translation: CASSSRSGQAYEQYF.